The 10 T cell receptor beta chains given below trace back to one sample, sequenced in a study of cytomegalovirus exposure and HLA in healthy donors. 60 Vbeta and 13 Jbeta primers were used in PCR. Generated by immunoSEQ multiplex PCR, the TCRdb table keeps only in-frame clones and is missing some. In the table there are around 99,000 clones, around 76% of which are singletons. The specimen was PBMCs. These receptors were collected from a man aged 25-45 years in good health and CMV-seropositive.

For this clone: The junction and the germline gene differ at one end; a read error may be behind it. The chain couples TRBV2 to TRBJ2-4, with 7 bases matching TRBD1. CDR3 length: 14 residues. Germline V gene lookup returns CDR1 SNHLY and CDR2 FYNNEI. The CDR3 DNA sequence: TGTGCCAGCAGTCCGCGGACAGGCGAAAACAGTCAGTACTTC. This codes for CASSPRTGENSQYF.

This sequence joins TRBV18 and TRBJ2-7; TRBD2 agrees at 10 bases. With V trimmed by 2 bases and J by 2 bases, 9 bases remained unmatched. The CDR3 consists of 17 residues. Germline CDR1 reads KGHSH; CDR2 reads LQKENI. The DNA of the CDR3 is TGTGCCAGCTCACCATTTAGCGGGGGGTCTATCCCCTACGAGCAGTACTTC. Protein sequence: CASSPFSGGSIPYEQYF.

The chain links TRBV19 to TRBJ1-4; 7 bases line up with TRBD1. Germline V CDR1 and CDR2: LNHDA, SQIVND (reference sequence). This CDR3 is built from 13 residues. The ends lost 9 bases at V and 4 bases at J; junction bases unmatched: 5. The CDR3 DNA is TGTGCCAGCGTAGGGACAGATAATGAAAAACTGTTTTTT. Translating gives CASVGTDNEKLFF.

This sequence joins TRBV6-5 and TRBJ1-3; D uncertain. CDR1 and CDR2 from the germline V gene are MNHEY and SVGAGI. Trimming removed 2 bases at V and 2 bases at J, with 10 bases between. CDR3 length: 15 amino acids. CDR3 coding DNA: TGTGCCAGCAGTTACGAGTGGTATGCTGGAAACACCATATATTTT. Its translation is CASSYEWYAGNTIYF.

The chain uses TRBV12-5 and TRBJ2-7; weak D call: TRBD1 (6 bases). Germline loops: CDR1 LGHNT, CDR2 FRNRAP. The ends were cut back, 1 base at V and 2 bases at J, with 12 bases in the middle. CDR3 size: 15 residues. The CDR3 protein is CASGLGRDKTYEQYF. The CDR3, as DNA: TGTGCTAGTGGTTTGGGCCGGGACAAGACCTACGAGCAGTACTTC.

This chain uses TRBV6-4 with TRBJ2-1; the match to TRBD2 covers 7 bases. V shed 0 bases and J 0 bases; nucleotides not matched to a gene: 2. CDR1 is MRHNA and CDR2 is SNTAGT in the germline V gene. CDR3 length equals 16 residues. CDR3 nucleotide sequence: TGTGCCAGCAGTGACTCGGGCGGGAGCTCCTACAATGAGCAGTTCTTC. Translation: CASSDSGGSSYNEQFF.

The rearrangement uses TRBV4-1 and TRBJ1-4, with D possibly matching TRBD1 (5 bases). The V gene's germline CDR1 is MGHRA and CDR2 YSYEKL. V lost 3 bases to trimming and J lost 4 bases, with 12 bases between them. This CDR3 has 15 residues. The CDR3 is CASSHPDRNNEKLFF. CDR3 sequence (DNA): TGCGCCAGCAGCCACCCTGACAGAAATAATGAAAAACTGTTTTTT.

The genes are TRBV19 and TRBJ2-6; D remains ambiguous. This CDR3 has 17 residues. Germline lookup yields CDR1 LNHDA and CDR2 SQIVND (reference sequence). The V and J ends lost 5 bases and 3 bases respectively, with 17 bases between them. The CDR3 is CASSFRSLRDGANVLTF. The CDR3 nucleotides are TGTGCCAGTAGTTTCCGGAGCCTAAGAGATGGGGCCAACGTCCTGACTTTC. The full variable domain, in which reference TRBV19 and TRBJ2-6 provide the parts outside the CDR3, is DGGITQSPKYLFRKEGQNVTLSCEQNLNHDAMYWYRQDPGQGLRLIYYSQIVNDFQKGDIAEGYSVSREKKESFPLTVTSAQKNPTAFYLCASSFRSLRDGANVLTFGAGSRLTVL.

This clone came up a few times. CDR3 in amino acids: CASSLSGYGYTF. In DNA, the CDR3 is TGTGCCAGCAGCCTTAGCGGCTATGGCTACACCTTC. The chain recombines TRBV11-2 with TRBJ1-2; D is ambiguous. Germline CDR1 SGHAT, CDR2 FQNNGV. The CDR3 contains 12 residues. Trimming stripped 5 bases from V and 4 bases from J, with 8 bases between.

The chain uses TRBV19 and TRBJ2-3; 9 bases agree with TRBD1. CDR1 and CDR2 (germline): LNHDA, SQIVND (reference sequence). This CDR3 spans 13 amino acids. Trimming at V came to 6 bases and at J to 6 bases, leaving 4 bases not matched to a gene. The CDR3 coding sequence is TGTGCCAGTAGGGACAGGGGCGGGGATACGCAGTATTTT. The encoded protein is CASRDRGGDTQYF.